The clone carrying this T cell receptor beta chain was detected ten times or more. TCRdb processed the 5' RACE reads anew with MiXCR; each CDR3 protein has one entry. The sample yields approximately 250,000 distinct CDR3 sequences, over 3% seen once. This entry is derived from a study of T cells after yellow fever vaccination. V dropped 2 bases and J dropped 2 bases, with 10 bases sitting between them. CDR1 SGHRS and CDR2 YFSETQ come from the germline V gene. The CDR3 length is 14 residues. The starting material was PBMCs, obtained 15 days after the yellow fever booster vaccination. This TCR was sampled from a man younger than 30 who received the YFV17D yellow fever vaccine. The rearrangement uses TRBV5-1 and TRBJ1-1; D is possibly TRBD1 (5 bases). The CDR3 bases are TGCGCCAGCAGCTTTGCAGGGCTAAACACTGAAGCTTTCTTT. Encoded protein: CASSFAGLNTEAFF.